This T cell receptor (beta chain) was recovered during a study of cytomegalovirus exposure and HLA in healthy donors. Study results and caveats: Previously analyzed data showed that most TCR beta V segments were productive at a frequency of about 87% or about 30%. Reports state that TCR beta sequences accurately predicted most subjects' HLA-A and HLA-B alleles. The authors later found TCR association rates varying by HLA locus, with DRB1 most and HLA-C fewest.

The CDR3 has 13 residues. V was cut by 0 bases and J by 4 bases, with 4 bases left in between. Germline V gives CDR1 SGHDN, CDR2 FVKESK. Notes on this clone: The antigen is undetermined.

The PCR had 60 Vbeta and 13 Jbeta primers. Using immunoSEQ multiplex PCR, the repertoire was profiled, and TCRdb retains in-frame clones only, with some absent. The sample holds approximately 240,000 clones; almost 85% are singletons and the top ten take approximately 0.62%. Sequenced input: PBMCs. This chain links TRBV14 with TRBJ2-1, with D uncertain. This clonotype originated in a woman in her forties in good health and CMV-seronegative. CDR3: CASSQDRYNEQFF. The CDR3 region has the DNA TGTGCCAGCAGCCAAGACAGGTACAATGAGCAGTTCTTC.